This entry is about one T cell receptor beta chain. The antigen is unknown. The data were taken from a study of identical twins. Overall study findings and caveats: Memory repertoires showed no such pattern, whereas abundant cord blood beta clonotypes carried fewer insertions.

Every one of the donors was a healthy Caucasian. Via MiXCR, TCRdb re-called the 5' RACE reads, giving one row per CDR3 protein. The data hold over 550,000 distinct CDR3 sequences, with roughly 7.1% observed a single time. This CDR3 comprises 16 residues. Trimming removed 6 bases at V and 1 base at J, with 15 bases between. Germline V CDR1 and CDR2: MNHEY, SVGEGT. These records were also assigned to another study, of yellow fever vaccine responses in identical twins.

The V gene is TRBV6-2 or TRBV6-3, the J gene TRBJ1-4; D unclear. This clonotype was obtained from a woman aged 18-30 years in good health. Material: PBMCs. The DNA of the CDR3 is TGTGCCAGCAGCCGCTGGGCGGTGCAAACTAATGAAAAACTGTTTTTT. It is translated as CASSRWAVQTNEKLFF.